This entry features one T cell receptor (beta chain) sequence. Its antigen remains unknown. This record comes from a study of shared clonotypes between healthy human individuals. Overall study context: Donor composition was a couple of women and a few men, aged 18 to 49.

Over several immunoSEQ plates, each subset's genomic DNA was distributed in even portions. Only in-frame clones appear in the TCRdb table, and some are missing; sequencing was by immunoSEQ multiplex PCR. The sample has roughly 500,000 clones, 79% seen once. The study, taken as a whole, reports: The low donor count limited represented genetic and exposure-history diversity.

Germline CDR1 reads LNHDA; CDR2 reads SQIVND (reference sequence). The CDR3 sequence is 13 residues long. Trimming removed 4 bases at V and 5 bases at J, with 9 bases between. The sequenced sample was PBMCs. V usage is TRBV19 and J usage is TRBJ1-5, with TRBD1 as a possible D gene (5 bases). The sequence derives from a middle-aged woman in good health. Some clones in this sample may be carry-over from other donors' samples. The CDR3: CASSTRGDQPQHF. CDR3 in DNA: TGTGCCAGTAGTACGCGGGGCGATCAGCCCCAGCATTTT.